This paragraph covers one TCR beta chain sequence. The sample belongs to a study of OX40 agonist ivuxolimab in advanced cancers. Deletions cut 5 bases from V and 0 bases from J, with 16 bases between. CDR1 is SEHNR and CDR2 is FQNEAQ in the germline V gene (reference sequence). This CDR3 is built from 16 residues. Method: immunoSEQ multiplex PCR; TCRdb's copy keeps in-frame clones and lacks some. The sample has about 67,000 clones; 80% to 90% are singletons. The TCR comes from an adult with an advanced solid tumor such as melanoma, head and neck, liver or kidney cancer. The rearrangement uses TRBV7-9 and TRBJ2-5; D possibly uses TRBD1 or TRBD2 (6 bases each). Sequences were derived from CD4+ or CD8+ T cells sorted from blood, sampled in a trial of the OX40 agonist ivuxolimab. This CDR3 reads CASSPIGGQYQETQYF. The CDR3 nucleotides are TGTGCCAGCAGCCCTATAGGGGGGCAGTACCAAGAGACCCAGTACTTC.